This T cell receptor (beta chain) was retrieved from a study of cytomegalovirus exposure and HLA in healthy donors. This clone turned up a few times. Primers: 60 Vbeta forward and 13 Jbeta reverse. Sequenced by immunoSEQ multiplex PCR; TCRdb stores in-frame clones only, minus some. This table holds 130,000 or so clones, approximately 10% found once. The junction had 6 bases not matched to a gene; V was cut back by 5 bases and J by 1 base. The CDR3 length is 15 residues. Germline V gene lookup returns CDR1 SGHNT and CDR2 YYREEE (reference sequence). The TCR sequence derives from a woman in her thirties or forties in good health and CMV-seropositive. Sequencing used PBMCs. This chain connects TRBV5-4 to TRBJ1-1, with 9 bases identical to TRBD1. CDR3 nucleotides: TGTGCCAGCAGACCGCGGACAGGGGAGAACACTGAAGCTTTCTTT. This codes for CASRPRTGENTEAFF.